A selection of T cell receptor beta chains follows, all from one sample in a study of vaccination and CD4 T cells after COVID-19. These TCRs are of unknown antigen specificity. Each CDR3 protein is one row after TCRdb ran MiXCR on the PCR reads. The sample comprises approximately 20,000 distinct CDR3 sequences, 35% to 40% of which are singletons, and about 5% rests with the top ten. The specimen was CD4+ T cells from blood, cultured in vitro, collected before SARS-CoV-2 vaccination. These TCRs come from a human donor who had recovered from COVID-19. Both conserved end residues are part of each CDR3. The D gene is left open where the match is weak. Size is omitted from some rows. Given values are once, few, many or a class for expanded clones.

d_call j_call clone_size v_call cdr3_aa cdr3_nt
- TRBJ2-1 few TRBV6-1 CASSEDGTGFEQFF TGTGCCAGCAGCGAAGATGGGACGGGTTTTGAGCAGTTCTTC
- TRBJ1-1 - TRBV6-1 CASRFSLNTEAFF TGTGCCAGCAGATTCAGCCTGAACACTGAAGCTTTCTTT
TRBD1 TRBJ2-4 - TRBV20-1 CSARDADRVAKNIQYF TGCAGTGCTAGAGATGCCGACAGGGTAGCCAAAAACATTCAGTACTTC
TRBD2 TRBJ2-5 - TRBV5-4 CASRGTSGGWETQYF TGTGCCAGCAGGGGGACTAGCGGGGGATGGGAGACCCAGTACTTC
TRBD1 TRBJ1-2 - TRBV7-9 CASSPTRQGGGYTF TGTGCCAGCAGCCCCACGCGACAGGGAGGCGGCTACACCTTC
TRBD1 TRBJ2-3 few TRBV7-2 CASSLGTGFSDTQYF TGTGCCAGCAGCTTAGGGACAGGGTTTTCAGATACGCAGTATTTT
- TRBJ2-3 - TRBV6-1 CASSARDLADTQYF TGTGCCAGCAGTGCCCGGGACTTAGCAGATACGCAGTATTTT
TRBD2 TRBJ2-5 - TRBV19 CASSIAGASGGALETQYF TGTGCCAGTAGTATAGCAGGGGCTAGCGGGGGGGCCCTGGAGACCCAGTACTTC
TRBD1 TRBJ1-2 few TRBV5-1 CASSPGTGSYGYTF TGCGCCAGCAGCCCTGGGACAGGGAGCTATGGCTACACCTTC
- TRBJ2-5 - TRBV6-1 CASRYQETQYF TGTGCCAGCAGATATCAAGAGACCCAGTACTTC
- TRBJ2-7 few TRBV7-3 CASSGGQGDEQYF TGTGCCAGCAGCGGGGGGCAGGGGGACGAGCAGTACTTC
TRBD2 TRBJ2-1 - TRBV20-1 CSARQSSGRVQFF TGCAGTGCTAGGCAGTCTAGCGGGAGGGTTCAGTTCTTC
- TRBJ1-1 - TRBV19 CASSPQRGEYTEAFF TGTGCCAGTAGTCCCCAACGGGGGGAGTACACTGAAGCTTTCTTT
TRBD2 TRBJ2-3 - TRBV20-1 CSARGLAGRDTQYF TGCAGTGCTCGTGGACTAGCGGGAAGAGATACGCAGTATTTT
- TRBJ1-1 - TRBV4-1 CASSRQRGLPSVTEAFF TGCGCCAGCAGCCGGCAGCGGGGCCTCCCCTCCGTCACTGAAGCTTTCTTT
TRBD2 TRBJ2-6 - TRBV6-5 CASSYGGRASGANVLTF TGTGCCAGCAGTTACGGGGGGAGGGCCTCTGGGGCCAACGTCCTGACTTTC
- TRBJ1-2 few TRBV10-1 CASSPGYYGYTF TGCGCCAGCAGTCCCGGGTACTATGGCTACACCTTC
- TRBJ1-1 few TRBV7-2 CASSLRGATNTEAFF TGTGCCAGCAGCTTACGCGGGGCTACCAACACTGAAGCTTTCTTT
- TRBJ2-7 - TRBV20-1 CSARLARSSYEQYF TGCAGTGCTAGATTAGCGAGAAGCTCCTACGAGCAGTACTTC
- TRBJ1-2 - TRBV2 CASSGHNGYTF TGTGCCAGCAGTGGTCATAACGGCTACACCTTC
- TRBJ1-5 once TRBV5-6 CASSLGQERSYDQPQHF TGTGCCAGCAGCTTGGGACAGGAAAGAAGTTACGATCAGCCCCAGCATTTT
- TRBJ2-5 - TRBV2 CASSAEIETQYF TGTGCCAGCAGTGCGGAGATAGAGACCCAGTACTTC
- TRBJ2-5 - TRBV20-1 CSARDLGYQETQYF TGCAGTGCTAGAGATCTCGGATACCAAGAGACCCAGTACTTC
TRBD1 TRBJ1-2 few TRBV20-1 CSARDQARGTGYTF TGCAGTGCTAGAGATCAGGCCAGGGGGACGGGCTACACCTTC
- TRBJ2-3 - TRBV27 CASSLRDFPTDTQYF TGTGCCAGCAGTTTAAGGGACTTCCCCACAGATACGCAGTATTTT
- TRBJ2-7 once TRBV15 CATSRGGGSYEQYF TGTGCCACCAGCAGAGGAGGGGGGTCCTACGAGCAGTACTTC
TRBD2 TRBJ2-7 - TRBV6-1 CATNPRLAGGWGKYF TGTGCCACAAACCCCAGACTAGCGGGGGGTTGGGGGAAGTACTTC
- TRBJ1-1 few TRBV7-9 CASSLEGDTEAFF TGTGCCAGCAGCTTAGAAGGGGACACTGAAGCTTTCTTT
- TRBJ2-7 - TRBV6-1 CAVRRDGSYEQYF TGTGCCGTTCGCCGGGACGGATCCTACGAGCAGTACTTC
TRBD2 TRBJ2-5 - TRBV4-1 CASSQVRLAGTETQYF TGCGCCAGCAGCCAAGTCAGACTAGCGGGTACTGAGACCCAGTACTTC
TRBD1 TRBJ2-1 - TRBV11-2 CASSRLRTGVGSYNEQFF TGTGCCAGCAGCCGTCTGCGGACAGGGGTTGGATCCTACAATGAGCAGTTCTTC
- TRBJ1-5 - TRBV19 CASSILRQTTNQPQHF TGTGCCAGTAGTATATTAAGACAGACCACCAATCAGCCCCAGCATTTT
TRBD1 TRBJ2-7 - TRBV27 CASSLSSRGSEQYF TGTGCCAGCAGTTTATCGTCCAGGGGGAGTGAGCAGTACTTC
TRBD1 TRBJ1-4 - TRBV20-1 CSALTQGAKLFF TGCAGTGCGTTGACTCAGGGGGCGAAACTGTTTTTT
- TRBJ1-5 - TRBV12-3/TRBV12-4 CASRGINGGQPQHF TGTGCCAGCAGGGGTATAAATGGTGGCCAGCCCCAGCATTTT
- TRBJ2-2 - TRBV2 CASSELARASTGELFF TGTGCCAGCAGTGAATTGGCCAGGGCATCCACCGGGGAGCTGTTTTTT
- TRBJ1-1 - TRBV7-8 CASSLRSELTTEAFF TGTGCCAGCAGCTTACGATCGGAATTAACTACTGAAGCTTTCTTT
TRBD2 TRBJ2-2 - TRBV2 CASTTSGNTGELFF TGTGCCAGCACCACTAGCGGAAACACCGGGGAGCTGTTTTTT
- TRBJ2-5 - TRBV2 CASSVQGETQYF TGTGCCAGCAGTGTTCAGGGGGAGACCCAGTACTTC
TRBD1 TRBJ1-2 - TRBV28 CASSLRPGGNYGYTF TGTGCCAGCAGTTTAAGGCCAGGGGGAAACTATGGCTACACCTTC
- TRBJ1-1 few TRBV19 CASSIGDGPNTEAFF TGTGCCAGTAGTATAGGGGACGGACCGAACACTGAAGCTTTCTTT
TRBD1 TRBJ1-6 - TRBV7-3 CASSVDRGANSPLHF TGTGCCAGCAGCGTCGACAGGGGGGCTAATTCACCCCTCCACTTT
TRBD1 TRBJ1-2 few TRBV24-1 CATSDAGTVYGYTF TGTGCCACCAGTGATGCCGGGACAGTTTATGGCTACACCTTC
- TRBJ1-6 - TRBV18 CASSPQTGNSPLHF TGTGCCAGCTCACCACAAACGGGTAATTCACCCCTCCACTTT
TRBD2 TRBJ2-2 - TRBV2 CASRPGTSGGASNTGELFF TGTGCCAGCAGACCCGGGACTAGCGGGGGGGCCTCGAACACCGGGGAGCTGTTTTTT
- TRBJ2-1 few TRBV9 CASSARGEQFF TGTGCCAGCAGCGCGAGGGGTGAGCAGTTCTTC
TRBD2 TRBJ2-5 medium-sized TRBV24-1 CATSDRTSGLQETQYF TGTGCCACCAGTGATAGGACTAGCGGGCTCCAAGAGACCCAGTACTTC
TRBD1 TRBJ2-2 - TRBV11-1 CASRNLPAQGTGELFF TGTGCCAGCAGAAATCTTCCGGCACAGGGGACCGGGGAGCTGTTTTTT
- TRBJ2-3 - TRBV28 CASSLFERAVIRTDTQYF TGTGCCAGCAGCCTATTCGAGAGGGCCGTTATTCGCACAGATACGCAGTATTTT
- TRBJ1-1 - TRBV28 CASKDTEAFF TGTGCCAGCAAGGACACTGAAGCTTTCTTT